This TCR beta chain was obtained from a study of somatic mutations in cytotoxic T cells in rheumatoid arthritis. Whole-study context: Several of the V beta antibody-stained T-cell populations were flow-sorted at nearly 100% purity; V beta1+ cells were among them and were sequenced for TCRB.

Positive magnetic bead selection was used to isolate CD4+ and CD8+ cells; purity was checked by flow cytometry. The germline V gene encodes CDR1 MGHRA and CDR2 YSYEKL. Trimming removed 1 base from V and 2 bases from J; junction bases left unmatched: 9. The CDR3 spans 18 residues. Details on this clone: Its antigen is unidentified.

Per the original methods: Among patient CD8+ clones larger than 1%, matches to published virus-specific TCRB sequences were rare. Method: immunoSEQ multiplex PCR; TCRdb's copy keeps in-frame clones and lacks some. V and J calls plus clone size are reproduced from that table; the DNA served to infer D and trimming. Here the sample spans under 11,000 clones, more than 75% being singletons. Study outcomes and limitations: Levels of CD8+ T-cell clonality in rheumatoid arthritis patients were statistically indistinguishable from those seen in age-matched healthy controls, with no significant difference.

Sample: CD8+ T cells sorted from blood. The chain recombines TRBV4-1 with TRBJ2-7; TRBD2 agrees at 12 bases. This sequence was found in an adult with rheumatoid arthritis. CDR3 sequence (DNA): TGCGCCAGCAGCCAAGCCGCCCTACTAGCGGGGGGCCCCTACGAGCAGTACTTC. Translated, it gives CASSQAALLAGGPYEQYF.